These 24 T cell receptor beta chains were sequenced from one sample in a study of blood T cell repertoires in COVID-19. The method was immunoSEQ multiplex PCR; TCRdb's version includes in-frame clones alone and lacks a portion of them. The repertoire has hundreds of thousands of clones, roughly 91% of them found once; the top ten carry over 2%. Source material: PBMCs or T cells enriched from blood (not recorded which). Receptors originate from a woman aged 60-70 years in a cohort exposed to, infected with or recovered from COVID-19 (not recorded which).

The V and J genes are TRBV5-4 and TRBJ2-1; 8 bases are shared with TRBD1. This CDR3 contains 14 residues. CDR1 and CDR2 from the germline V gene are SGHNT and YYREEE (reference sequence). Trimming removed 4 bases from V and 3 bases from J; junction bases left unmatched: 3. CDR3 amino acids: CASSPGQGYNEQFF. The DNA of the CDR3 is TGTGCCAGCAGCCCTGGACAGGGCTACAATGAGCAGTTCTTC.

Turning to this clone: Other DNA variants within this sample encode the same CDR3. The gene calls are TRBV7-9 and TRBJ2-3, with 9 bases lining up with TRBD1. From germline, CDR1 is SEHNR and CDR2 FQNEAQ (reference sequence). CDR3 size: 14 residues. Trimming took 5 bases from V and 1 from J; bases not matched to a gene: 1. The chain's CDR3 is CASSRTGGTDTQYF. The DNA for the CDR3 is TGTGCCAGCAGCCGGACAGGGGGCACAGATACGCAGTATTTT.

This rearrangement joins TRBV27 to TRBJ1-6, with TRBD1 matching 9 bases. The V segment lost 8 bases and the J segment 5 bases; nucleotides outside the gene matches: 1. CDR3 length: 13 residues. Germline V gene sequence: CDR1 MNHEY, CDR2 SMNVEV (reference sequence). The CDR3 nucleotides are TGTGCCAGCGGGGACAGGGATAATTCACCCCTCCACTTT. Protein sequence: CASGDRDNSPLHF.

The chain links TRBV10-3 to TRBJ1-1, with 8 positions matching TRBD1. The V and J ends lost 6 bases and 4 bases, in that order; junction bases with no gene match: 7. The CDR3 is 14 amino acids. The germline gives CDR1 ENHRY, CDR2 SYGVKD. The CDR3 region has the DNA TGTGCCATCAGGGCGACAGGGGTGGGCACTGAAGCTTTCTTT. Translated, it gives CAIRATGVGTEAFF.

This chain connects TRBV5-1 to TRBJ1-6, with D hard to call. The CDR3 covers 15 residues. Per the germline V gene, CDR1 is SGHRS and CDR2 is YFSETQ. V lost 2 bases, J lost 7 bases, and 13 bases lay in between. CDR3 DNA: TGCGCCAGCAGCTTTGGAGCATCCGGAAATTCACCCCTCCACTTT. As protein: CASSFGASGNSPLHF. Variable domain in full (rest from reference TRBV5-1 and TRBJ1-6): KAGVTQTPRYLIKTRGQQVTLSCSPISGHRSVSWYQQTPGQGLQFLFEYFSETQRNKGNFPGRFSGRQFSNSRSEMNVSTLELGDSALYLCASSFGASGNSPLHFGNGTRLTVT.

This clone appeared once. This rearrangement joins TRBV18 to TRBJ2-7, with TRBD1 matching 7 bases. With V trimmed by 4 bases and J by 6 bases, 9 bases remained unmatched. Germline-derived CDR1 and CDR2 are KGHSH and LQKENI. The CDR3 contains 14 residues. The CDR3 bases are TGTGCCAGCTCACTATCCGACAGGGCCAGCGAGCAGTACTTC. Residues: CASSLSDRASEQYF.

This chain links TRBV2 with TRBJ2-7; 11 nucleotides match TRBD2. Germline V lookup: CDR1 SNHLY, CDR2 FYNNEI. Trimming took 2 bases from V and 2 from J; bases not matched to a gene: 2. The CDR3 is 15 residues long. DNA of the CDR3: TGTGCCAGCAGTGAAAAGGGACTAGCGGCCTACGAGCAGTACTTC. Protein sequence: CASSEKGLAAYEQYF.

The chain combines TRBV7-8 with TRBJ2-2; 8 positions match TRBD2. In germline, CDR1 is SGHVS, CDR2 FQNEAQ. The ends lost 3 bases at V and 2 bases at J; junction bases unmatched: 2. CDR3 size: 15 residues. The CDR3 region has the DNA TGTGCCAGCAGCTTTAGCGGGGTTAACACCGGGGAGCTGTTTTTT. This gives the protein CASSFSGVNTGELFF. Full variable domain (rest looked up from reference TRBV7-8 and TRBJ2-2): GAGVSQSPRYKVAKRGQDVALRCDPISGHVSLFWYQQALGQGPEFLTYFQNEAQLDKSGLPSDRFFAERPEGSVSTLKIQRTQQEDSAVYLCASSFSGVNTGELFFGEGSRLTVL.

This rearrangement joins TRBV5-5 to TRBJ1-2, with D maybe TRBD1 (6 bases). The CDR3 is 14 amino acids. Trimming pared 4 bases from V and 0 bases from J, leaving 10 bases between. CDR1 is SGHKS and CDR2 is YYEKEE in the germline V gene (reference sequence). The CDR3 loop is CASSQGTTNYGYTF. CDR3 nucleotide sequence: TGTGCCAGCAGCCAGGGGACAACTAACTATGGCTACACCTTC.

The gene calls are TRBV28 and TRBJ2-1; maybe TRBD1 (6 bases). CDR3 length equals 14 residues. Germline CDR1 and CDR2: MDHEN and SYDVKM. Trimming left V 5 bases short and J 4 bases short, with 12 bases between. As DNA, the CDR3 is TGTGCCAGCAGTACAGGGATACGATACAATGAGCAGTTCTTC. Protein sequence: CASSTGIRYNEQFF.

This sequence joins TRBV21-1 and TRBJ1-2; the D call of TRBD1 is as the table states it, not checked on the DNA. TRBV21-1 represents a pseudogene. The CDR3 consists of 16 residues. The CDR3 nucleotides read TGTGCCAGCAGCAAAGTGAGGACAGTATGTGACTATGGCTACACCTTC. This translates into CASSKVRTVCDYGYTF.

The chain employs TRBV19 and TRBJ2-5; TRBD2 matches 12 bases. The CDR3 extends over 14 amino acids. The germline V gene has CDR1 LNHDA and CDR2 SQIVND (reference sequence). V lost 6 bases, J lost 5 bases, and 4 bases stayed unmatched. The CDR3 DNA sequence: TGTGCCAGTAGGAGGACTAGCGGGGTGGAGACCCAGTACTTC. It encodes CASRRTSGVETQYF.

The V and J genes are TRBV5-1 and TRBJ2-2; 9 positions agree with TRBD1. From germline, CDR1 is SGHRS and CDR2 YFSETQ. CDR3 length: 17 amino acids. V shed 0 bases and J 1 base; nucleotides not matched to a gene: 4. CDR3 sequence (DNA): TGCGCCAGCAGCTTGGCAGTGACAGGGGGGAACACCGGGGAGCTGTTTTTT. Encoded protein: CASSLAVTGGNTGELFF. The whole variable domain, filled in from reference TRBV5-1 and TRBJ2-2, reads KAGVTQTPRYLIKTRGQQVTLSCSPISGHRSVSWYQQTPGQGLQFLFEYFSETQRNKGNFPGRFSGRQFSNSRSEMNVSTLELGDSALYLCASSLAVTGGNTGELFFGEGSRLTVL.

The gene calls are TRBV6-2 or TRBV6-3 and TRBJ2-3, with a possible D match to TRBD2 (6 bases). This CDR3 is 17 amino acids long. Deletions cut 6 bases from V and 6 bases from J, with 25 bases between. CDR1 and CDR2 (germline): MNHEY, SVGEGT. The CDR3: CASSSPHGGSGWDTQYF. CDR3 nucleotides: TGTGCCAGCAGCAGCCCCCATGGAGGGAGTGGTTGGGATACGCAGTATTTT.

The V and J genes are TRBV27 and TRBJ2-7, with D unclear. The CDR3 has 14 residues. V dropped 2 bases and J dropped 3 bases, with 11 bases sitting between them. CDR1 and CDR2 from the germline V gene are MNHEY and SMNVEV (reference sequence). The CDR3 DNA follows: TGTGCCAGCAGTTTACTCCCAGGATACTACGAGCAGTACTTC. It yields the protein CASSLLPGYYEQYF.

The chain joins TRBV6-5 to TRBJ1-2; D is unclear. The CDR3 is 15 amino acids. Germline V gene sequence: CDR1 MNHEY, CDR2 SVGAGI. Trimming removed 2 bases at V and 3 bases at J, with 13 bases between. CDR3 protein: CASSYNPFPDYGYTF. As DNA, the CDR3 is TGTGCCAGCAGTTACAATCCCTTTCCAGACTATGGCTACACCTTC.

V usage is TRBV7-2 and J usage is TRBJ2-2, with 10 bases matching TRBD1. Losses at the gene ends were 6 bases for V and 7 bases for J; bases not matched to a gene: 8. The CDR3 length is 15 residues. Looked up from germline, CDR1 is SGHTA and CDR2 is FQGNSA. Here the CDR3 reads CASSVDRGRSGELFF. The CDR3 DNA follows: TGTGCCAGCAGTGTGGACAGGGGGAGGAGCGGGGAGCTGTTTTTT.

This clone was recorded once. The genes are TRBV5-1 and TRBJ2-1, with 14 bases lining up with TRBD2. Per germline, CDR1 SGHRS and CDR2 YFSETQ. V lost 4 bases, J lost 4 bases, and 7 bases stayed unmatched. CDR3 length equals 17 residues. The CDR3 reads CASSLGTSGSRYNEQFF. The CDR3 DNA reads TGCGCCAGCAGCCTTGGGACTAGCGGGAGCAGGTACAATGAGCAGTTCTTC.

The genes are TRBV2 and TRBJ2-7, with TRBD2 as a possible D gene (7 bases). Trimming removed 6 bases from V and 7 bases from J, with 22 bases in between. Per the germline V gene, CDR1 is SNHLY and CDR2 is FYNNEI. The CDR3 is made up of 15 amino acids. In DNA form, the CDR3 reads TGTGCCAGCAGCAATTGGGGGGCGGGAGTGGAGGAGCAGTACTTC. Protein product: CASSNWGAGVEEQYF.

The rearrangement joins TRBV6-5 to TRBJ2-7; 8 nucleotides match TRBD1. Germline values: CDR1 MNHEY, CDR2 SVGAGI. The CDR3 sequence is 15 residues long. V lost 6 bases and J lost 7; bases outside the gene matches: 14. The CDR3 bases are TGTGCCAGCAGCCAGCGGACAGGGTACTATGGGGAGCAGTACTTC. Its protein product is CASSQRTGYYGEQYF.

The CDR3 loop reads CASSPQAGAYEQYF. Here the CDR3 DNA reads TGTGCCAGCAGCCCCCAGGCGGGAGCCTACGAGCAGTACTTC. The genes are TRBV7-3 and TRBJ2-7, with 7 bases fitting TRBD2. The CDR3 is 14 residues long. V shed 5 bases and J 2 bases; nucleotides not matched to a gene: 6. The germline CDR1 and CDR2 sequences are SGHTA and FQGTGA.

The chain recombines TRBV2 with TRBJ1-4; perhaps TRBD1 as D (6 bases). Germline V gene data show CDR1 as SNHLY and CDR2 as FYNNEI. V gave up 2 bases and J gave up 3 bases, with 13 bases separating them. This CDR3 contains 16 residues. The CDR3 here is CASSERGARANEKLFF. For the CDR3, the DNA is TGTGCCAGCAGTGAACGGGGGGCGCGTGCTAATGAAAAACTGTTTTTT.

The chain couples TRBV6-5 to TRBJ2-4; no reliable D call. V was trimmed by 6 bases and J by 0 bases, leaving 12 bases between them. The CDR3 totals 15 residues. Germline V gene data show CDR1 as MNHEY and CDR2 as SVGAGI. DNA for the CDR3: TGTGCCAGCAGATCCCCCTCAGGAGCCAAAAACATTCAGTACTTC. Amino acids: CASRSPSGAKNIQYF.

V usage is TRBV11-3 and J usage is TRBJ2-7, with TRBD1 as a possible D gene (6 bases). Trimming took off 1 base at V and 1 base at J, with 11 bases between the two ends. Germline loops: CDR1 SGHNT, CDR2 YENEEA. There are 15 residues in the CDR3. The CDR3 DNA reads as TGTGCCAGCAGCTTAGGTCAGGGGCGTTCCTACGAGCAGTACTTC. Protein sequence: CASSLGQGRSYEQYF.